Below, 20 T cell receptor beta chains from the same sample are listed, as sequenced in a study of blood T cells in healthy people across ages. The authors ran a second PCR of 7 to 11 cycles using a sample-barcoded 5' primer and a J-beta primer mix. TCRdb reprocessed the 5' RACE reads with MiXCR, giving one entry per CDR3 protein. The top ten clones hold approximately 3.7% of a sample with hundreds of thousands of distinct CDR3 sequences, roughly 20% of them seen once. Sequencing was carried out using blood. All receptors come from a man between 65 and 85 years old in good health.

This sequence joins TRBV25-1 and TRBJ2-5, with no clear D. Germline CDR1 is MGHDK and CDR2 is SYGVNS. The V gene lost 3 bases and the J gene lost 1 base, with 9 bases spanning the gap. The CDR3 spans 14 residues. The CDR3 here is CASSEGQPQETQYF. The CDR3 nucleotides read TGTGCCAGCAGTGAGGGCCAGCCCCAAGAGACCCAGTACTTC.

The gene calls are TRBV21-1 and TRBJ1-5; the table's D call of TRBD1 was not tested on the DNA. TRBV21-1 is annotated as a pseudogene. This CDR3 is built from 15 residues. CDR3 region: CASSEQGASNQPQHF. For the CDR3, the DNA is TGTGCCAGCAGCGAACAGGGGGCTAGCAATCAGCCCCAGCATTTT.

In this sample, this clonotype turned up a few times. J is TRBJ2-1 and V is TRBV7-2; D call uncertain. Per germline, CDR1 SGHTA and CDR2 FQGNSA. V was pared by 1 base and J by 8 bases, with 3 bases between. This CDR3 has 11 amino acids. CDR3 loop: CASSLVYEQFF. CDR3 bases: TGTGCCAGCAGCTTAGTGTATGAGCAGTTCTTC.

Remarks on this clonotype: The junction shows a germline mismatch at one end, possibly a read error. This chain uses TRBV6-2 or TRBV6-3 with TRBJ2-3; D is unclear. The CDR3 is 13 amino acids. CDR1 and CDR2 (germline): MNHEY, SVGEGT. The CDR3 DNA is TGTGCCAGCAGGGGGATTCCCACAGATGCGCAGTATTTT. Protein sequence: CASRGIPTDAQYF.

This clonotype was counted a few times. The chain joins TRBV7-9 to TRBJ2-5; D is unclear. The DNA end lines up better with TRBJ2-1; the J call may be wrong. This CDR3 contains 16 residues. Germline V gene data show CDR1 as SEHNR and CDR2 as FQNEAQ (reference sequence). CDR3: CASSPRWSFGNNEQFF. For the CDR3, the DNA is TGTGCCAGCAGCCCAAGGTGGAGTTTCGGAAACAATGAGCAGTTCTTC.

The gene calls are TRBV6-6 and TRBJ1-6, with 7 bases that match TRBD1. J was trimmed by 10 bases and V by 2 bases; bases with no gene match: 11. The CDR3 has 16 residues. The germline CDR1 and CDR2 sequences are MNHNY and SVGAGI (reference sequence). The CDR3 bases are TGTGCCAGCAGTTACGACGGGGACAGCGCTGGGTCACCCCTCCACTTT. Its protein is CASSYDGDSAGSPLHF.

On this clonotype itself: The junction departs from germline at one end; a sequencing error may be responsible. V gene TRBV29-1 combines with J gene TRBJ2-2, with TRBD2 matching over 8 bases. Germline CDR1 reads SQVTM; CDR2 reads ANQGSEA. CDR3 length equals 17 residues. This chain's CDR3 is CGVGGPAGVENTGELFF. DNA for the CDR3: TGCGGCGTTGGAGGTCCAGCGGGAGTGGAGAACACCGGGGAGCTGTTTTTT.

This clonotype was seen more than once but under ten times. This rearrangement joins TRBV24-1 to TRBJ2-5, with 11 nucleotides matching TRBD1. The J segment lost 0 bases and the V segment lost 8 bases, leaving 13 bases of the junction unmatched. Germline loops: CDR1 KGHDR, CDR2 SFDVKD. This CDR3 region has 18 residues. CDR3 sequence reads: CATNFCSRDRGYQETQYF. The CDR3 DNA sequence: TGTGCCACCAATTTTTGTTCCCGGGACAGGGGGTACCAAGAGACCCAGTACTTC.

Only a few counts were recorded for this clonotype. The V call is TRBV12-3 or TRBV12-4, the J call TRBJ1-1, with D perhaps matching TRBD1 (6 bases). V lost 6 bases and J 10 bases, leaving 18 bases between the germline ends. There are 13 residues in the CDR3. Here the CDR3 reads CASRKGQNLAAFF. The CDR3 DNA reads TGTGCCAGCAGGAAAGGACAGAACTTGGCAGCTTTCTTT.

V gene TRBV7-9 combines with J gene TRBJ2-1; TRBD1 is a possible D gene (6 bases). The germline gives CDR1 SEHNR, CDR2 FQNEAQ (reference sequence). V lost 5 bases to trimming and J lost 0 bases, with 17 bases between them. This CDR3 has 17 residues. In DNA, the CDR3 is TGTGCCAGCAGCCTAAGTTGGGGGCGGAGCTCCTACAATGAGCAGTTCTTC. Translation: CASSLSWGRSSYNEQFF.

The table lists this clonotype with a few counts. The V gene is TRBV9, the J gene TRBJ2-7; 7 bases agree with TRBD1. The V and J ends lost 4 bases and 2 bases, in that order; junction bases with no gene match: 6. This CDR3 spans 14 amino acids. The germline gives CDR1 SGDLS, CDR2 YYNGEE. The CDR3 sequence: CASSPQGSTYEQYF. Written as DNA, the CDR3 is TGTGCCAGCAGCCCACAGGGGTCTACCTACGAGCAGTACTTC.

The chain has TRBV7-2 and TRBJ2-5; D perhaps matches TRBD2 (7 bases). The tail of the sequence fits TRBJ2-1 better, so the J call may be wrong. Germline CDR1 and CDR2: SGHTA and FQGNSA. The length of the CDR3 is 15 residues. In DNA, the CDR3 is TGTGCCAGCAGCTTAGGGTCTGGCGGGGGCGGGGAGCAGTTCTTC. Translated: CASSLGSGGGGEQFF.

This clonotype was observed a handful of times. The chain carries TRBV7-3 and TRBJ2-1; TRBD2 matches at 10 bases. V was clipped by 5 bases and J by 10 bases; unmatched bases: 5. The CDR3 consists of 13 residues. From germline, CDR1 is SGHTA and CDR2 FQGTGA. CDR3 in amino acids: CASSPGTSAEQFF. The CDR3 DNA follows: TGTGCCAGCAGCCCCGGGACTAGCGCCGAGCAGTTCTTC.

This clonotype was seen only a few times. This rearrangement joins TRBV28 to TRBJ2-7; D unclear. The CDR3 totals 13 residues. The germline gives CDR1 MDHEN, CDR2 SYDVKM. Trimming cost V 3 bases and J 3 bases, with 9 bases left between them. This CDR3 reads CASSLGSHYEQYF. The CDR3 DNA reads TGTGCCAGCAGTTTGGGTAGCCACTACGAGCAGTACTTC.

This clonotype has more than one count but fewer than ten. The rearrangement links TRBV20-1 to TRBJ2-1; D call uncertain. Looked up from germline, CDR1 is DFQATT and CDR2 is SNEGSKA (reference sequence). V lost 3 bases, J lost 6 bases, and 12 bases lay in between. The CDR3 is made up of 13 amino acids. CDR3 in DNA: TGCAGTGCTAGCCCCGGGTCTTCCAATGAGCAGTTCTTC. It codes for CSASPGSSNEQFF.

This CDR3 is CASSLLPSQSYEQYF. Here the CDR3 DNA reads TGTGCCAGCAGTTTACTTCCATCCCAGTCTTACGAGCAGTACTTC. J is TRBJ2-7 and V is TRBV28, with D unresolved. Per the germline V gene, CDR1 is MDHEN and CDR2 is SYDVKM. With 2 bases removed from V and 4 bases from J, the gap between germline ends came to 15 bases. The CDR3 has 15 amino acids.

This clonotype was seen only a few times. V is TRBV4-2 and J is TRBJ2-1; TRBD1 aligns across 10 bases. Germline CDR1 reads LGHNA; CDR2 reads YNFKEQ. J was trimmed by 6 bases and V by 7 bases; bases with no gene match: 3. The CDR3 has 13 residues. The CDR3 here is CASKGTGANEQFF. CDR3 nucleotides: TGTGCCAGCAAAGGGACAGGGGCCAATGAGCAGTTCTTC.

The chain uses TRBV4-1 and TRBJ1-3; D is undetermined. The CDR3 length is 17 residues. Between the trimmed V and J ends, which lost 0 bases and 0 bases, there was a span of 12 bases. CDR1 is MGHRA, CDR2 YSYEKL, per germline. CDR3 protein: CASSQDGVHISGNTIYF. The CDR3 coding sequence is TGCGCCAGCAGCCAAGATGGCGTCCACATCTCTGGAAACACCATATATTTT.

In its sample, this clonotype was seen a few times. A junction end diverges from the germline sequence, so it may reflect a read error. This rearrangement joins TRBV29-1 to TRBJ2-5; the match to TRBD2 covers 7 bases. The CDR3 loop spans 14 amino acids. Germline CDR1 and CDR2: SQVTM and ANQGSEA. The CDR3 reads CSLVLGGSAETQHF. The CDR3 DNA sequence: TGCAGCCTCGTTTTGGGGGGGTCCGCAGAGACCCAGCACTTC.

V and J are TRBV20-1 and TRBJ1-4; D is perhaps TRBD1 (5 bases). The V end was cut by 0 bases, the J end by 3 bases, with 11 bases between. This CDR3 is built from 15 residues. Per germline, CDR1 DFQATT and CDR2 SNEGSKA (reference sequence). The CDR3 reads CSARDRPGANEKLFF. The DNA for the CDR3 is TGCAGTGCTAGAGATCGCCCGGGGGCTAATGAAAAACTGTTTTTT.